This T cell receptor beta chain was observed in a study of OX40 agonist ivuxolimab in advanced cancers. The germline V and J ends were trimmed by 4 bases and 0 bases, with 10 bases remaining between them. The CDR3 totals 15 residues. Germline V gene data show CDR1 as LGHNA and CDR2 as YNFKEQ. TCRdb's table, derived via immunoSEQ multiplex PCR, lists solely in-frame clones and lacks some. The repertoire holds about 86,000 clones, with roughly 89% as singletons. The chain is built from TRBV4-2 and TRBJ1-3; the D is unclear. The sample was CD4+ or CD8+ T cells sorted from blood, taken in a trial of the OX40 agonist ivuxolimab. The clonotype was recovered from an adult with an advanced solid tumor such as melanoma, head and neck, liver or kidney cancer. CDR3 amino acids: CASSPRRNSGNTIYF. CDR3 sequence (DNA): TGTGCCAGCAGCCCAAGACGGAACTCTGGAAACACCATATATTTT.